The 3 T cell receptor beta chains below were found in one sample sequenced in a study of T cell responses to AZD1222 COVID-19 vaccine. Sequencing used immunoSEQ multiplex PCR; TCRdb keeps in-frame clones, though not all of them. This sample has under 200,000 clones, with around 90% found just once. This material consisted of peripheral blood, taken on day 0 of AZD1222 vaccination. The origin of the receptors is an adult in good health.

The chain has TRBV4-1 and TRBJ2-7; D may match TRBD1 or TRBD2 (5 bases each). The CDR3 is 16 amino acids. The germline V and J ends were trimmed by 4 bases and 3 bases, with 19 bases remaining between them. Per the germline V gene, CDR1 is MGHRA and CDR2 is YSYEKL. The CDR3 loop reads CASSPTGTQLIYEQYF. The CDR3 region has the DNA TGCGCCAGCAGCCCCACCGGGACCCAATTAATCTACGAGCAGTACTTC.

The V call is TRBV7-9, the J call TRBJ2-7, with TRBD1 as a possible D gene (5 bases). The CDR3 has 12 amino acids. Germline CDR1 is SEHNR and CDR2 is FQNEAQ (reference sequence). The ends were cut back, 6 bases at V and 3 bases at J, with 9 bases in the middle. The CDR3 DNA reads TGTGCCAGCAGGACAGACAGCTACGAGCAGTACTTC. Amino acid sequence: CASRTDSYEQYF.

The chain uses TRBV7-6 and TRBJ2-7; 11 nucleotides match TRBD2. The CDR3 has 16 residues. V shed 5 bases, J shed 4 bases, and the junction held 10 bases outside the gene matches. CDR1 and CDR2 (germline): SGHVS, FNYEAQ. The CDR3 DNA reads TGTGCCAGCAGCGCCACCTTTAGCGGGGGGGCATACGAGCAGTACTTC. As protein: CASSATFSGGAYEQYF.